The 13 T cell receptor beta chains given below trace back to one sample, sequenced in a study of T-cell memory formation after mild COVID-19. TCRdb reanalysed the 5' RACE reads using MiXCR and keeps one entry per CDR3 protein. There are about 360,000 distinct CDR3 sequences in the sample; around an eighth occur only once, and 22% lies in the top ten. The source material was PBMCs or a T cell subset sorted from them (not recorded which). The receptors here all came from a man between 18 and 29 years old who had mild COVID-19 (a few samples of this study predate the infection). Cell type and time point are not known.

The V call is TRBV7-3, the J call TRBJ2-1; D not certain. The CDR3 contains 14 residues. Germline CDR1 reads SGHTA; CDR2 reads FQGTGA. The V end lost 4 bases, the J end lost 3 bases, and 10 bases lay between the germline ends. Here the CDR3 DNA reads TGTGCCAGCAGCTCCCAACCCAACTACAATGAGCAGTTCTTC. Translating gives CASSSQPNYNEQFF.

The table lists this clonotype with a few counts. The J gene is TRBJ2-1, the V gene TRBV5-1; D is unclear. The CDR3 loop spans 13 amino acids. CDR1 and CDR2 (germline): SGHRS, YFSETQ. V lost 0 bases, J lost 5 bases, and 6 bases lay in between. CDR3 sequence (DNA): TGCGCCAGCAGCTTGGAGGCTCACAATGAGCAGTTCTTC. Protein sequence: CASSLEAHNEQFF.

The rearrangement joins TRBV2 to TRBJ1-5; no clear D gene. V lost 1 base and J lost 2, with 9 bases in between. This CDR3 contains 15 residues. In germline, CDR1 is SNHLY, CDR2 FYNNEI. The CDR3 protein is CASSEVGNRNQPQHF. CDR3 in DNA: TGTGCCAGCAGTGAAGTAGGAAATCGCAATCAGCCCCAGCATTTT.

The genes are TRBV5-1 and TRBJ2-3; no definite D call. Germline lookup yields CDR1 SGHRS and CDR2 YFSETQ. The ends were cut back, 2 bases at V and 1 base at J, with 8 bases in the middle. CDR3 length: 14 amino acids. CDR3 nucleotides: TGCGCCAGCAGCTTCTTCCAGGGCACAGATACGCAGTATTTT. Residues: CASSFFQGTDTQYF.

This clonotype was found many times. The V call is TRBV5-1, the J call TRBJ1-1; D remains unclear. V was pared by 3 bases and J by 7 bases, with 16 bases between. This CDR3 has 14 amino acids. Germline-derived CDR1 and CDR2 are SGHRS and YFSETQ. The CDR3 protein is CASSSVGRKDEAFF. The CDR3 nucleotides are TGCGCCAGCAGCTCTGTCGGGAGGAAGGATGAAGCTTTCTTT.

The chain joins TRBV13 to TRBJ2-5; no clear D gene. CDR1 and CDR2 (germline): PRHDT, FYEKMQ (reference sequence). The CDR3 loop spans 11 amino acids. V shed 10 bases and J shed 1 base, with 7 bases lying between them. As DNA, the CDR3 is TGTGCCATCGGCGGCCAAGAGACCCAGTACTTC. Translated, it gives CAIGGQETQYF.

The sample holds many counts of this clonotype. V gene TRBV9 combines with J gene TRBJ2-1; no clear D. Looked up from germline, CDR1 is SGDLS and CDR2 is YYNGEE. This CDR3 is built from 14 residues. V dropped 3 bases and J dropped 3 bases, with 10 bases sitting between them. CDR3 nucleotide sequence: TGTGCCAGCAGCGATGGCGGCGGCTACAATGAGCAGTTCTTC. Translating it yields CASSDGGGYNEQFF.

As concerns this clonotype: This could be a read error, since a much larger clone is one nucleotide away. J is TRBJ2-5 and V is TRBV9; no clear D. This CDR3 is 16 amino acids long. Germline V gene data show CDR1 as SGDLS and CDR2 as YYNGEE. CDR3 nucleotides: TGTGCCAGAAGCGTAGAAGGATGGGTCCTGGGAGAGACCCAGTACTTC. Protein sequence: CARSVEGWVLGETQYF.

This chain connects TRBV5-5 to TRBJ2-3, with TRBD2 matching over 11 bases. V shed 7 bases, J shed 4 bases, and the junction held 8 bases outside the gene matches. The CDR3 is made up of 15 amino acids. Germline CDR1 is SGHKS and CDR2 is YYEKEE (reference sequence). The CDR3 protein is CASSPLSGGADTQYF. As DNA, the CDR3 is TGTGCCAGCTCTCCCCTTAGCGGGGGGGCAGATACGCAGTATTTT.

This clonotype was seen at least ten times. The genes are TRBV5-1 and TRBJ2-3; either TRBD1 or TRBD2 may fit D (6 bases each). This CDR3 has 15 residues. The V gene's germline CDR1 is SGHRS and CDR2 YFSETQ. V gave up 4 bases and J gave up 2 bases, with 14 bases separating them. CDR3 sequence reads: CASSRGRQDTDTQYF. Here the CDR3 DNA reads TGCGCCAGCAGCCGGGGGAGACAGGACACAGATACGCAGTATTTT.

This clonotype was detected ten times or more. This sequence joins TRBV5-1 and TRBJ1-1, with D possibly matching TRBD1 (5 bases). This CDR3 has 16 residues. Trimming stripped 2 bases from V and 0 bases from J, with 14 bases between. Per the germline V gene, CDR1 is SGHRS and CDR2 is YFSETQ. The CDR3 DNA is TGCGCCAGCAGCTTCGGGGGGTCGAGTATGAACACTGAAGCTTTCTTT. Protein: CASSFGGSSMNTEAFF.

This clonotype was counted a few times. This chain uses TRBV19 with TRBJ1-5, with 10 bases fitting TRBD1. V trimming: 4 bases; J trimming: 4 bases; junction bases outside the gene matches: 4. This CDR3 is 15 amino acids long. Germline V gene sequence: CDR1 LNHDA, CDR2 SQIVND (reference sequence). CDR3 coding DNA: TGTGCCAGTAGTACAGGGACAGGGGAGAATCAGCCCCAGCATTTT. Translation gives CASSTGTGENQPQHF.

In its sample, this clonotype was seen a few times. The chain has TRBV5-5 and TRBJ1-2; tentative D call: TRBD1 (5 bases). Germline V gene lookup returns CDR1 SGHKS and CDR2 YYEKEE (reference sequence). This CDR3 has 15 residues. V was pared by 1 base and J by 6 bases, with 16 bases between. The CDR3 spells CASSLNAFGGDGYTF. In DNA, the CDR3 is TGTGCCAGCAGCTTGAATGCATTTGGGGGGGATGGCTACACCTTC.